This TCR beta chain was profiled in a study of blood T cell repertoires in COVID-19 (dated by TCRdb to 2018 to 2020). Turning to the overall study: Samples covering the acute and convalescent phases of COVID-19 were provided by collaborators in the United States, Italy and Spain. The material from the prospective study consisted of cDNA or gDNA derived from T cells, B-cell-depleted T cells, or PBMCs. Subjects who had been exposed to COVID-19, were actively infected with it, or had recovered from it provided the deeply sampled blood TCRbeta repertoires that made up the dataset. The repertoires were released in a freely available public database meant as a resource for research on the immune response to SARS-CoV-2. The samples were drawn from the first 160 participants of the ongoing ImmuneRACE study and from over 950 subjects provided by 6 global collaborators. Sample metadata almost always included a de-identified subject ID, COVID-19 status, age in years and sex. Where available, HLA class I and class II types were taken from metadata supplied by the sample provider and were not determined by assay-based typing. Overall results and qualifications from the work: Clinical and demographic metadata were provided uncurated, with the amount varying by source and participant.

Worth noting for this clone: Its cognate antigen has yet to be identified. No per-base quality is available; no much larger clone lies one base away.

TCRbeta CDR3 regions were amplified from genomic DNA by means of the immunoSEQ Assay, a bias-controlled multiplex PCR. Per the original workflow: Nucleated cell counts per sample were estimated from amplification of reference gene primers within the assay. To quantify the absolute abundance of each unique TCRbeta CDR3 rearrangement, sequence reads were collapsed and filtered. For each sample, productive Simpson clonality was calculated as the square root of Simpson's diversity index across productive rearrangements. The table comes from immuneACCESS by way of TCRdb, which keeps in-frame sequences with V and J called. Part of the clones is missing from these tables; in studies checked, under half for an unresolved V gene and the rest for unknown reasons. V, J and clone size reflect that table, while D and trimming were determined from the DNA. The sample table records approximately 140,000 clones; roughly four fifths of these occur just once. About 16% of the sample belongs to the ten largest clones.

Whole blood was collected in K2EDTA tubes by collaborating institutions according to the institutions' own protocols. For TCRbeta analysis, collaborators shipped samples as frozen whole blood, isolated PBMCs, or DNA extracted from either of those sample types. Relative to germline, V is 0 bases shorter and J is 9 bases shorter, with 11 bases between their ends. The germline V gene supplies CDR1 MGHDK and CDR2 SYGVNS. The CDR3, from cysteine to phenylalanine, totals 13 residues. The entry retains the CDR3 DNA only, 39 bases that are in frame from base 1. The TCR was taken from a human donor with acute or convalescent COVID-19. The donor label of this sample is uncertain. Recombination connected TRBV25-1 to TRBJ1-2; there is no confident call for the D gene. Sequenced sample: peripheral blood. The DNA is TGTGCCAGCAGTGAATATGGGTCCGGGAGCTACACCTTC. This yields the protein CASSEYGSGSYTF.